The rows below give T cell receptor beta chains drawn from one sample of a study of T cell repertoires in cytomegalovirus infection. The antigens of these receptors remain unknown. MiXCR, run by TCRdb on the reads, gives a single entry per CDR3 protein. The repertoire consists of around 430,000 distinct CDR3 sequences, with about 44% occurring once and the leading ten covering about 45%. Specimen: cultured PBMCs, collected from culture after CMV antigen stimulation. The receptors were gathered from a human donor in good health (CMV status not recorded). Some clones in this sample may be carry-over from other donors' samples. Both conserved end residues are part of each CDR3. The D gene is left open where the match is weak. Some rows have no size entry. The others give once, few or many, or a class for an expanded clone.

TRBV20-1	.	15	TRBD1	TRBJ2-5	CSATPGTGNQETQYF	TGCAGTGCGACTCCCGGGACAGGCAATCAAGAGACCCAGTACTTC
TRBV7-2	many	15	TRBD2	TRBJ2-5	CASSPRTSGEETQYF	TGTGCCAGCAGCCCCCGGACTAGCGGGGAAGAGACCCAGTACTTC
TRBV2	.	13	.	TRBJ2-3	CASSDRVGDTQYF	TGTGCCAGCAGTGACAGGGTTGGAGATACGCAGTATTTT
TRBV4-2	.	17	.	TRBJ2-7	CASSQRRQLASQGEQYF	TGTGCCAGCAGCCAACGACGGCAGCTAGCCTCCCAAGGAGAGCAGTACTTC
TRBV6-1	few	17	TRBD2	TRBJ2-7	CASSYAPGWRGGGEQYF	TGTGCCAGCAGTTACGCCCCCGGCTGGCGGGGGGGCGGCGAGCAGTACTTC
TRBV5-3	.	16	TRBD2	TRBJ2-3	CASSFPTSGARDTQYF	TGTGCCAGCAGCTTCCCTACTAGCGGGGCCCGAGATACGCAGTATTTT
TRBV7-9	.	14	.	TRBJ1-4	CASSLSGRHEKLFF	TGTGCCAGCAGCTTGTCCGGACGCCATGAAAAACTGTTTTTT
TRBV12-3/TRBV12-4	few	15	TRBD1	TRBJ1-2	CASSSPGTANYGYTF	TGTGCCAGCAGTTCCCCAGGGACAGCTAACTATGGCTACACCTTC
TRBV7-6	.	15	TRBD1	TRBJ2-5	CASSFRDSVGETQYF	TGTGCCAGCAGCTTTCGGGACAGCGTAGGAGAGACCCAGTACTTC
TRBV6-1	once	13	TRBD2	TRBJ2-3	CASRLASADTQYF	TGTGCCAGCCGACTAGCGTCCGCAGATACGCAGTATTTT
TRBV7-2	.	15	.	TRBJ2-5	CASSLDGTQTETQYF	TGTGCCAGCAGCTTAGACGGGACACAAACGGAGACCCAGTACTTC
TRBV7-2	few	16	TRBD1	TRBJ1-6	CASSLALTGVNSPLHF	TGTGCCAGCAGCTTAGCCCTGACAGGGGTTAATTCACCCCTCCACTTT
TRBV20-1	.	15	TRBD1	TRBJ1-6	CSAREPGQGNSPLHF	TGCAGTGCCAGGGAGCCGGGACAGGGTAATTCACCCCTCCACTTT
TRBV10-3	few	13	TRBD1	TRBJ1-2	CAIKDGQGYGYTF	TGTGCCATCAAGGATGGACAGGGCTATGGCTACACCTTC
TRBV6-2/TRBV6-3	.	15	.	TRBJ2-1	CASSYLGRSYNEQFF	TGTGCCAGCAGTTACCTCGGTCGGTCCTACAATGAGCAGTTCTTC
TRBV11-2	once	17	.	TRBJ1-4	CASSFTWGARTNEKLFF	TGTGCCAGCAGCTTTACGTGGGGGGCACGGACTAATGAAAAACTGTTTTTT
TRBV20-1	.	13	.	TRBJ2-2	CSARVRVPGELFF	TGCAGTGCTAGAGTAAGGGTCCCCGGGGAGCTGTTTTTT
TRBV7-2	.	13	.	TRBJ2-1	CASSQALANEQFF	TGTGCCAGCAGCCAGGCCCTGGCCAATGAGCAGTTCTTC
TRBV12-3/TRBV12-4	.	16	.	TRBJ2-2	CASRIMGETGTGELFF	TGTGCCAGCAGAATTATGGGCGAAACAGGGACCGGGGAGCTGTTTTTT
TRBV19	.	12	.	TRBJ1-1	CASWARLFGAFF	TGTGCCAGTTGGGCCCGTTTGTTTGGTGCTTTCTTT
TRBV24-1	.	13	.	TRBJ2-5	CATSAPGAGTQYF	TGTGCCACCAGTGCACCGGGAGCGGGGACCCAGTACTTC
TRBV20-1	.	15	.	TRBJ2-1	CSASTPGRRVNEQFF	TGCAGTGCAAGTACCCCGGGCCGAAGAGTCAATGAGCAGTTCTTC
TRBV10-3	few	14	.	TRBJ1-6	CAIRKEGLDSPLHF	TGTGCCATCAGGAAGGAGGGGCTTGATTCACCCCTCCACTTT
TRBV11-2	.	15	TRBD1	TRBJ1-4	CASSLRQGANEKLFF	TGTGCCAGCAGCTTAAGGCAGGGGGCTAATGAAAAACTGTTTTTT
TRBV27	.	16	.	TRBJ2-7	CASSYLSVTRGYEQYF	TGTGCCAGCAGCTACCTCTCGGTCACCCGGGGCTACGAGCAGTACTTC
TRBV6-1	.	16	.	TRBJ1-5	CASSLRGGYSNQPQHF	TGTGCCAGCAGCCTCAGGGGCGGGTATAGCAATCAGCCCCAGCATTTT
TRBV6-2/TRBV6-3	.	14	TRBD2	TRBJ2-1	CASSYRLAVNEQFF	TGTGCCAGCAGTTACCGACTAGCGGTGAATGAGCAGTTCTTC
TRBV7-2	many	15	.	TRBJ1-6	CASSLEAVGNSPLHF	TGTGCCAGCAGCTTAGAGGCCGTGGGCAATTCACCCCTCCACTTT
TRBV11-3	.	12	TRBD1	TRBJ2-2	CAYRGLTGELFF	TGTGCCTACAGGGGATTGACCGGGGAGCTGTTTTTT
TRBV7-6	few	14	.	TRBJ1-5	CASSLAEGLGPQHF	TGTGCCAGCAGCTTAGCTGAAGGGCTCGGGCCCCAGCATTTT
TRBV6-6	.	13	.	TRBJ1-5	CASSGRGYQPQHF	TGTGCCAGCAGTGGGAGGGGATATCAGCCCCAGCATTTT
TRBV6-1	few	14	.	TRBJ2-2	CAAAPRGRTGELFF	TGTGCCGCCGCCCCGCGGGGTCGCACCGGGGAGCTGTTTTTT
TRBV15	few	14	.	TRBJ2-1	CATSRGRAYNEQFF	TGTGCCACCAGCAGAGGGAGGGCCTACAATGAGCAGTTCTTC
TRBV5-4	.	17	.	TRBJ1-4	CASSFKTGRGTNEKLFF	TGTGCCAGCAGCTTCAAAACAGGGAGGGGAACTAATGAAAAACTGTTTTTT
TRBV5-6	.	13	.	TRBJ1-2	CASSPIRGHGYTF	TGTGCCAGCAGCCCCATTAGAGGGCATGGCTACACCTTC
TRBV20-1	.	17	TRBD1	TRBJ1-5	CSATRDRGFSSNQPQHF	TGCAGTGCTACCCGGGACAGGGGGTTTAGCAGCAATCAGCCCCAGCATTTT
TRBV5-1	.	15	.	TRBJ2-7	CASSLVPGPAYEQYF	TGCGCCAGCAGCCTGGTTCCGGGACCCGCCTACGAGCAGTACTTC
TRBV12-3/TRBV12-4	.	12	.	TRBJ1-1	CASSSRDTEAFF	TGTGCCAGCAGTTCCAGGGACACTGAAGCTTTCTTT
TRBV18	.	17	.	TRBJ1-1	CASSPRTPAGAGTEAFF	TGTGCCAGCTCACCACGGACCCCAGCGGGGGCCGGGACTGAAGCTTTCTTT
TRBV7-2	few	13	.	TRBJ2-1	CASSLNFYNEQFF	TGTGCCAGCAGCTTAAACTTTTACAATGAGCAGTTCTTC
TRBV4-1	few	15	.	TRBJ1-4	CASSQDLGGHEKLFF	TGCGCCAGCAGCCAAGATTTAGGGGGTCATGAAAAACTGTTTTTT
TRBV6-6	.	16	.	TRBJ1-4	CASSYSREPGNEKLFF	TGTGCCAGCAGTTACTCGAGGGAGCCGGGGAATGAAAAACTGTTTTTT
TRBV7-2	few	12	.	TRBJ2-2	CASVPNTGELFF	TGTGCCAGCGTCCCGAACACCGGGGAGCTGTTTTTT
TRBV2	.	16	.	TRBJ1-1	CASSTRIGGSGTEAFF	TGTGCCAGCAGTACTCGGATCGGGGGGTCGGGCACTGAAGCTTTCTTT
TRBV12-3/TRBV12-4	few	15	.	TRBJ2-3	CASSLVGGSGDTQYF	TGTGCCAGCAGTTTGGTCGGCGGTTCAGGGGATACGCAGTATTTT
TRBV27	.	16	.	TRBJ2-2	CASSSISKTGTGELFF	TGTGCCAGCAGTTCTATATCGAAAACCGGGACAGGGGAGCTGTTTTTT
TRBV12-3/TRBV12-4	.	18	.	TRBJ2-5	CASSLGSAVSPGRETQYF	TGTGCCAGCAGTTTGGGCTCTGCGGTTTCCCCCGGCCGGGAGACCCAGTACTTC